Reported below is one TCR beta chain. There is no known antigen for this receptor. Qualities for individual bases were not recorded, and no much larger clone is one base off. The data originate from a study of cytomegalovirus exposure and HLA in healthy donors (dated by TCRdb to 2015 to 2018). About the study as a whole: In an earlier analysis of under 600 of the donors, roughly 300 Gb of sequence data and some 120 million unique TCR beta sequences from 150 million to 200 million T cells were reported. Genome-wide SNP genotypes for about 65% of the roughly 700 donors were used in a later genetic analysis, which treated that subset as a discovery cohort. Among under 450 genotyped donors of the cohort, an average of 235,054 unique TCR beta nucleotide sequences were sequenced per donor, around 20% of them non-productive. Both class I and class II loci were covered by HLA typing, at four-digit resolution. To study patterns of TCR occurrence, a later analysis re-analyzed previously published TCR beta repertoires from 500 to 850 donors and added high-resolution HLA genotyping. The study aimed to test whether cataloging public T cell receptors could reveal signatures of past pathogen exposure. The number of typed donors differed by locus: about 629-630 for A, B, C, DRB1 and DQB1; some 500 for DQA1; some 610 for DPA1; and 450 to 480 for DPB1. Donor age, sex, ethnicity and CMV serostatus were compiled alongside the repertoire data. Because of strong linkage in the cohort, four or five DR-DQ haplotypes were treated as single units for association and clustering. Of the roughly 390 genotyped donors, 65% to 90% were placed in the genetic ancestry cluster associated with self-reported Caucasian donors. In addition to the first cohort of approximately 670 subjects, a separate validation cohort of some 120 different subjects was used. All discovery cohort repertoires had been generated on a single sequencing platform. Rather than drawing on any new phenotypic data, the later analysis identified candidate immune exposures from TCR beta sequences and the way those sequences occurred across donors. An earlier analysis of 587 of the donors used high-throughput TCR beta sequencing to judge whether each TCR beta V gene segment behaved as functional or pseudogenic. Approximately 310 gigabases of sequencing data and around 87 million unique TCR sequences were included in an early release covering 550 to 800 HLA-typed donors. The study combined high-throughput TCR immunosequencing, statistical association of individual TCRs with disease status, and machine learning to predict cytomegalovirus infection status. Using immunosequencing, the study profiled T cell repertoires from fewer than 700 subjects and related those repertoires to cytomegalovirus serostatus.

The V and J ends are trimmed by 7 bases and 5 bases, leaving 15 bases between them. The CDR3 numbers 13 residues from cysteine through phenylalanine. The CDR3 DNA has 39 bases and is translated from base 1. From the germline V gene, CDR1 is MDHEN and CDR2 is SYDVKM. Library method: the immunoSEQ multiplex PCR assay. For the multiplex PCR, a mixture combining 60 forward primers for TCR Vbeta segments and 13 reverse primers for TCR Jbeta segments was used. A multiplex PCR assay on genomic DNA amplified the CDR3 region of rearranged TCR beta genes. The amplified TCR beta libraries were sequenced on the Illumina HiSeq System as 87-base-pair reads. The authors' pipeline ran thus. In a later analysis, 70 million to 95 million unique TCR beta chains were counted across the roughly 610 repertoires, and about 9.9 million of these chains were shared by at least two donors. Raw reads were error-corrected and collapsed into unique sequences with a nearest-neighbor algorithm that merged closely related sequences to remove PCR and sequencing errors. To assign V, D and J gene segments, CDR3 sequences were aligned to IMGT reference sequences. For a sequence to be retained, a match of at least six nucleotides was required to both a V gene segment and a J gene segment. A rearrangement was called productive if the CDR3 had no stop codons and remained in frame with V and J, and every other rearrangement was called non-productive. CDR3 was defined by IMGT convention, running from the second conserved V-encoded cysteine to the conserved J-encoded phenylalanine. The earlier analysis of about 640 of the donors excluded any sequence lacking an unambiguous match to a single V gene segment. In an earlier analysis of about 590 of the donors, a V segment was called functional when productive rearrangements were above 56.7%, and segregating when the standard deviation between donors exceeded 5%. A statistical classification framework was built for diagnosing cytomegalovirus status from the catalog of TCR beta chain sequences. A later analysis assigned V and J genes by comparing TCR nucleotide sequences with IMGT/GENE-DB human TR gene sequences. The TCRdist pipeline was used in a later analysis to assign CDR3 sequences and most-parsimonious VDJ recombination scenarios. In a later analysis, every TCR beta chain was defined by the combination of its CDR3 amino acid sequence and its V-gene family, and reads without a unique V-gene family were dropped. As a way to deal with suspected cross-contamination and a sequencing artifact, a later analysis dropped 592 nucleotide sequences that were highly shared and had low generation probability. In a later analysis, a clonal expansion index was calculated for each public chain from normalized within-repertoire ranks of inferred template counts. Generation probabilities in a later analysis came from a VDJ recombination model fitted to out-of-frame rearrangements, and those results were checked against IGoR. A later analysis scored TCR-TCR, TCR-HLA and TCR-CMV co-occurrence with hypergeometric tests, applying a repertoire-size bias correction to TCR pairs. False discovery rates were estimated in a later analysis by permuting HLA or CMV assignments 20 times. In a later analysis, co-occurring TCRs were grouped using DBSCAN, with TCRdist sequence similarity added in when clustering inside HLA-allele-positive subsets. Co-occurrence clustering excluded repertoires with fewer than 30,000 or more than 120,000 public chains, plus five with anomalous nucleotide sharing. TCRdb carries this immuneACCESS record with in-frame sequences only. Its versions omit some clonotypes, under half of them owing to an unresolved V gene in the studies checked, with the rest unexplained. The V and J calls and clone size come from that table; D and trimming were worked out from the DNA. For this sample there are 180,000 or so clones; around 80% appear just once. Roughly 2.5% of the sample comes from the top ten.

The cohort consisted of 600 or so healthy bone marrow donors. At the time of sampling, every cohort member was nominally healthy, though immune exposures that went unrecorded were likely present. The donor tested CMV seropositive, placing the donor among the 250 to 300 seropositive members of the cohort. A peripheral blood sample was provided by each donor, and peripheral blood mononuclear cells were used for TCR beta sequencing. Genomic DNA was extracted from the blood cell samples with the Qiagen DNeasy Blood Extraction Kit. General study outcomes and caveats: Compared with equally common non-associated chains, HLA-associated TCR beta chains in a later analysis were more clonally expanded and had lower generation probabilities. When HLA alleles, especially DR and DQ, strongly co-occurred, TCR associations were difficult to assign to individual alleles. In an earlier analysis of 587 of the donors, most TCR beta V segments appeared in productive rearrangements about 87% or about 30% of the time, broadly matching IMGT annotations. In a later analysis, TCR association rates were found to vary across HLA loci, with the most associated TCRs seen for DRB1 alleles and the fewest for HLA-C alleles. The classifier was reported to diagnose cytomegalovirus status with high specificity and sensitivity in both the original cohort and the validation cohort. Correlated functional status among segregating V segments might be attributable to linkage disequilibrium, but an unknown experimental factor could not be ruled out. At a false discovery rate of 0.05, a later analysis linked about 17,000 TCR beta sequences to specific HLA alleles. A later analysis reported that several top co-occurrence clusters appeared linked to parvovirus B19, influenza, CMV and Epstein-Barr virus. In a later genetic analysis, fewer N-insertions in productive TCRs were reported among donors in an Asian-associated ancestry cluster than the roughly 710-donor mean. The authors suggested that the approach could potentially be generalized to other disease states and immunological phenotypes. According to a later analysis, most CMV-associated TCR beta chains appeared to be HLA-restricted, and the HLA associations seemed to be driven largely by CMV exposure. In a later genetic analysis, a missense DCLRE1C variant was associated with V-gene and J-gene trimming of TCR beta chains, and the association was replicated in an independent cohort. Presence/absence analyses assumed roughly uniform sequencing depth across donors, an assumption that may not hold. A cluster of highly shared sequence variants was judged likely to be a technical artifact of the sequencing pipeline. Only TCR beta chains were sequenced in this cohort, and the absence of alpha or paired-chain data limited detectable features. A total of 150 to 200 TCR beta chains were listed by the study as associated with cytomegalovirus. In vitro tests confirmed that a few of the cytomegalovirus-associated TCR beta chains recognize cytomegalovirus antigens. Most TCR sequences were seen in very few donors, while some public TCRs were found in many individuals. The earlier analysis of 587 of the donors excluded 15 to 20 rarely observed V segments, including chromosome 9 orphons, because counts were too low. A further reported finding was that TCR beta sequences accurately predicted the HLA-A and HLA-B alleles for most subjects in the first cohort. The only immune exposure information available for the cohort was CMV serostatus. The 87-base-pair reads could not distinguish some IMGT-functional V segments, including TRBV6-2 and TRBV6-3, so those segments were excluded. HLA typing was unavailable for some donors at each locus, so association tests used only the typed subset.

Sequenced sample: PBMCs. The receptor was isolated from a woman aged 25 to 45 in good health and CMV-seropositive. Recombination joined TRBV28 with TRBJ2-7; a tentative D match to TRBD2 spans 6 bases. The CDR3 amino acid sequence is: CASNLEGGHEQYF. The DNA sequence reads TGTGCCAGCAACCTGGAGGGCGGCCACGAGCAGTACTTC.